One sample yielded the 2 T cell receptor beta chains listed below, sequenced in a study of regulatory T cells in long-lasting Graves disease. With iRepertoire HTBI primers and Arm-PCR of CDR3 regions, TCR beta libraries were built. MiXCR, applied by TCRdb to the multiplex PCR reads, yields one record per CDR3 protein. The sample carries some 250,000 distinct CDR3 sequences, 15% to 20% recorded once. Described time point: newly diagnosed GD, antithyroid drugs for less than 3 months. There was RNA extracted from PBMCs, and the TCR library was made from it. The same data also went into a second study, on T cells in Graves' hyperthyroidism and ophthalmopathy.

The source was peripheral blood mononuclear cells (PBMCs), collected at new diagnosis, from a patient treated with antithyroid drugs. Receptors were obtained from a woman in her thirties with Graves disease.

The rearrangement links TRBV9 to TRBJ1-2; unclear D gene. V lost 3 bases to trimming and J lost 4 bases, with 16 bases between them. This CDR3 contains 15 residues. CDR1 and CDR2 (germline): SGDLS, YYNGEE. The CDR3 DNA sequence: TGTGCCAGCAGCGCGACATCTTCCCGGGGCTATGGCTACACCTTC. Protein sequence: CASSATSSRGYGYTF.

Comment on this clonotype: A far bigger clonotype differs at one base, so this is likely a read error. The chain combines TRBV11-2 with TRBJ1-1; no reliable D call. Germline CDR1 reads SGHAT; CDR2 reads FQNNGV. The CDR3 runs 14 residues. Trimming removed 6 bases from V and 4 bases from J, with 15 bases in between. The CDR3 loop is CASRVGTMSTEAFF. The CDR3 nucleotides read TGTGCCAGCAGAGTGGGCACAATGAGCACTGAAGCTTTCTTT.